The 21 T cell receptor beta chains in this list originate from one sample, sequenced in a study of CD8 T cells in ankylosing spondylitis. Study-wide results and limits: A motif in TCR beta, a set of under ten highly homologous variants, appeared characteristic of ankylosing spondylitis blood.

TCRdb re-called the 5' RACE reads with MiXCR, one entry per CDR3 protein. Of over 600,000 distinct CDR3 sequences in the sample, roughly 20% are singletons; the top ten hold around a fifth. Their cognate antigens are unknown. Specimen: blood, either unsorted or a sorted T cell fraction (not recorded which). The receptors come from a male donor with ankylosing spondylitis.

The rearrangement links TRBV6-6 to TRBJ2-1; D gene uncertain. Germline loops: CDR1 MNHNY, CDR2 SVGAGI (reference sequence). The CDR3 is 13 residues long. V dropped 8 bases and J dropped 2 bases, with 10 bases sitting between them. As DNA, the CDR3 is TGTGCCAGCGGAGTTCGGGCCTACAATGAGCAGTTCTTC. It encodes CASGVRAYNEQFF.

The chain couples TRBV5-1 to TRBJ2-2; TRBD2 aligns across 9 bases. Looked up from germline, CDR1 is SGHRS and CDR2 is YFSETQ. J was trimmed by 5 bases and V by 0 bases; bases with no gene match: 5. The CDR3 has 16 amino acids. The CDR3 region is CASSLVLAGRTGELFF. CDR3 nucleotide sequence: TGCGCCAGCAGCTTGGTTCTAGCGGGACGGACCGGGGAGCTGTTTTTT.

This clonotype was found many times. The V gene is TRBV9, the J gene TRBJ2-2; D gene uncertain. CDR3 length equals 12 residues. From germline, CDR1 is SGDLS and CDR2 YYNGEE. Deletions cut 4 bases from V and 7 bases from J, with 8 bases between. The CDR3 spells CASSSEVGELFF. CDR3 coding DNA: TGTGCCAGCAGCTCCGAGGTCGGGGAGCTGTTTTTT.

This clonotype was recorded a few times. The rearrangement joins TRBV28 to TRBJ2-7; 9 positions match TRBD1. Germline CDR1 is MDHEN and CDR2 is SYDVKM. Unmatched junction bases numbered 12, after V lost 5 bases and J lost 7 bases. The CDR3 is 15 residues long. The CDR3 nucleotides read TGTGCCAGCAGTCCCCCGGGGACAGGGATAGGGGAGCAGTACTTC. It is translated as CASSPPGTGIGEQYF.

The V call is TRBV5-1, the J call TRBJ1-6; D might be TRBD1 (5 bases). Trimming took off 3 bases at V and 5 bases at J, with 9 bases between the two ends. This CDR3 spans 14 amino acids. The germline V gene has CDR1 SGHRS and CDR2 YFSETQ. Here the CDR3 reads CASSSGGNNSPLHF. The DNA of the CDR3 is TGCGCCAGCAGCTCGGGGGGAAATAATTCACCCCTCCACTTT.

This chain joins TRBV28 and TRBJ2-7; no definite D call. The germline V gene encodes CDR1 MDHEN and CDR2 SYDVKM. The CDR3 sequence is 14 residues long. V lost 3 bases and J lost 0, with 9 bases in between. CDR3 sequence reads: CASSLLQSSYEQYF. The CDR3 DNA follows: TGTGCCAGCAGTTTGTTGCAGAGCTCCTACGAGCAGTACTTC. Full variable domain (missing parts from reference TRBV28 and TRBJ2-7): DVKVTQSSRYLVKRTGEKVFLECVQDMDHENMFWYRQDPGLGLRLIYFSYDVKMKEKGDIPEGYSVSREKKERFSLILESASTNQTSMYLCASSLLQSSYEQYFGPGTRLTVT.

This clonotype has just a few counts. The gene calls are TRBV7-2 and TRBJ2-1, with 8 bases aligning to TRBD2. The CDR3 is made up of 15 amino acids. V lost 5 bases and J lost 6; bases outside the gene matches: 9. Germline CDR1 is SGHTA and CDR2 is FQGNSA. CDR3 sequence: CASSLGLAASNEQFF. CDR3 coding DNA: TGTGCCAGCAGCCTAGGACTAGCAGCTTCCAATGAGCAGTTCTTC.

This chain links TRBV5-1 with TRBJ1-4; 8 positions match TRBD1. V shed 3 bases, J shed 8 bases, and the junction held 9 bases outside the gene matches. Germline V gene lookup returns CDR1 SGHRS and CDR2 YFSETQ. The CDR3 has 15 residues. DNA of the CDR3: TGCGCCAGCAGCTCCAGACAGGGGCCTGGGGAAAAACTGTTTTTT. Its translation: CASSSRQGPGEKLFF.

This clonotype appeared many times. The chain couples TRBV12-3 or TRBV12-4 to TRBJ2-7; no firm D call. The V end was cut by 5 bases, the J end by 3 bases, with 8 bases between. The CDR3 length is 12 residues. This CDR3 is CASSGTYYEQYF. DNA for the CDR3: TGTGCCAGCAGTGGAACCTACTACGAGCAGTACTTC.

The V and J genes are TRBV7-9 and TRBJ2-7; 7 nucleotides align to TRBD1. This CDR3 spans 12 amino acids. Trimming at V came to 10 bases and at J to 4 bases, leaving 7 bases not matched to a gene. Germline V gene data show CDR1 as SEHNR and CDR2 as FQNEAQ (reference sequence). The CDR3 here is CATGTAQYEQYF. CDR3 nucleotide sequence: TGTGCCACCGGGACAGCACAATACGAGCAGTACTTC.

This clonotype was recorded a few times. The gene calls are TRBV28 and TRBJ2-7, with a weak D call TRBD1 (5 bases). Per germline, CDR1 MDHEN and CDR2 SYDVKM. V shed 4 bases and J shed 0 bases, with 10 bases lying between them. The CDR3 runs to 14 residues. The CDR3 DNA reads TGTGCCAGCAGTTGGCAGGGCCCCTCCTACGAGCAGTACTTC. Its protein is CASSWQGPSYEQYF.

The V and J genes are TRBV5-1 and TRBJ1-5; TRBD1 matches 10 bases. Germline CDR1 is SGHRS and CDR2 is YFSETQ. J was trimmed by 4 bases and V by 2 bases; bases with no gene match: 6. The CDR3 runs 16 residues. The CDR3 protein is CASSFMPGQGNQPQHF. For the CDR3, the DNA is TGCGCCAGCAGCTTCATGCCGGGACAGGGGAATCAGCCCCAGCATTTT.

The table lists this clonotype with a few counts. CDR3 DNA: TGTGCCAGCAGTTCCGGGGACCTCGCAACTAATGAAAAACTGTTTTTT. It translates to CASSSGDLATNEKLFF. The genes are TRBV12-3 or TRBV12-4 and TRBJ1-4, with D tentatively TRBD1 (5 bases). Trimming pared 4 bases from V and 0 bases from J, leaving 12 bases between. The CDR3 has 16 residues.

The CDR3 here is CASSVPGPNVHTDTQYF. DNA of the CDR3: TGTGCCAGCAGCGTACCGGGACCGAACGTACACACAGATACGCAGTATTTT. The chain has TRBV9 and TRBJ2-3; D may be TRBD1 or TRBD2 (5 bases each). This CDR3 comprises 17 residues. The V and J ends lost 1 base and 2 bases respectively, with 17 bases between them. The V gene's germline CDR1 is SGDLS and CDR2 YYNGEE.

V gene TRBV3-1 combines with J gene TRBJ2-3; TRBD1 matches 7 bases. Germline V CDR1 and CDR2: LGHDT, YNNKEL (reference sequence). V lost 1 base and J lost 6; bases outside the gene matches: 10. The CDR3 is 16 residues long. The CDR3 nucleotides read TGTGCCAGCAGCCAAGTGGCGCCAGGGGGTAGGGATACGCAGTATTTT. As protein: CASSQVAPGGRDTQYF.

The V call is TRBV20-1, the J call TRBJ2-1; D is possibly TRBD1 or TRBD2 (5 bases each). CDR3 length: 15 amino acids. Between the trimmed V and J ends, which lost 5 bases and 1 base, there was a span of 15 bases. The germline gives CDR1 DFQATT, CDR2 SNEGSKA (reference sequence). The CDR3 here is CSALEGRVSYNEQFF. In DNA form, the CDR3 reads TGCAGTGCTCTAGAGGGCAGGGTTTCCTACAATGAGCAGTTCTTC.

J is TRBJ2-1 and V is TRBV4-2; TRBD2 matches at 10 bases. CDR3 length equals 18 residues. Germline values: CDR1 LGHNA, CDR2 YNFKEQ. V shed 0 bases and J 3 bases; nucleotides not matched to a gene: 8. Here the CDR3 reads CASSQDHLLAGSYNEQFF. The CDR3 nucleotides are TGTGCCAGCAGCCAAGACCACCTACTAGCGGGGAGCTACAATGAGCAGTTCTTC.

The rearrangement links TRBV27 to TRBJ2-5, with 13 bases fitting TRBD2. Germline lookup yields CDR1 MNHEY and CDR2 SMNVEV (reference sequence). The CDR3 extends over 16 amino acids. J was trimmed by 5 bases and V by 5 bases; bases with no gene match: 8. CDR3 amino acids: CASSLRLAGGGETQYF. The CDR3 region has the DNA TGTGCCAGCAGTCTCAGACTAGCGGGGGGAGGGGAGACCCAGTACTTC.

The chain links TRBV20-1 to TRBJ2-7; TRBD2 matches 7 bases. Germline V CDR1 and CDR2: DFQATT, SNEGSKA (reference sequence). The CDR3 totals 18 residues. The ends lost 5 bases at V and 6 bases at J; junction bases unmatched: 25. CDR3 region: CSAAPPLADRAGDFEQYF. The CDR3 DNA is TGCAGTGCTGCCCCCCCGTTAGCCGATAGGGCGGGAGATTTCGAGCAGTACTTC.

This clonotype appeared a few times. V and J are TRBV20-1 and TRBJ1-3; no clear D. The CDR3 sequence is 15 residues long. V was pared by 3 bases and J by 0 bases, with 12 bases between. The germline V gene has CDR1 DFQATT and CDR2 SNEGSKA (reference sequence). The CDR3 loop is CSASKGLLSGNTIYF. The CDR3 nucleotides read TGCAGTGCTAGCAAAGGCCTGCTCTCTGGAAACACCATATATTTT.

V gene TRBV29-1 combines with J gene TRBJ2-1, with D perhaps matching TRBD2 (6 bases). The germline gives CDR1 SQVTM, CDR2 ANQGSEA. The CDR3 consists of 14 residues. The ends were cut back, 6 bases at V and 7 bases at J, with 19 bases in the middle. The CDR3 coding sequence is TGCAGCGTCCTCGGGGGAGAAGCGGGTAATGAGCAGTTCTTC. This encodes CSVLGGEAGNEQFF.